This passage covers 22 T cell receptor beta chains from one sample sequenced in a study of blood T cell repertoires in COVID-19. Sequencing was performed with immunoSEQ multiplex PCR; in TCRdb, only in-frame clones are kept and a portion is missing. This table has fewer than 250,000 clones, around 83% appearing once. The specimen sequenced was peripheral blood. Receptors were obtained from a middle-aged man with active or convalescent COVID-19.

The chain couples TRBV5-1 to TRBJ1-6, with D perhaps TRBD1 (5 bases). Germline loops: CDR1 SGHRS, CDR2 YFSETQ. Trimming left V 2 bases short and J 5 bases short, with 14 bases between. This CDR3 is 16 amino acids long. In DNA form, the CDR3 reads TGCGCCAGCAGCTTACGGATGGGGGGAAATAATTCACCCCTCCACTTT. It translates to CASSLRMGGNNSPLHF.

This sequence joins TRBV6-5 and TRBJ1-2; D is uncertain. Looked up from germline, CDR1 is MNHEY and CDR2 is SVGAGI. Trimming left V 5 bases short and J 3 bases short, with 13 bases between. CDR3 size: 14 residues. The CDR3 region is CASSPAGGDYGYTF. The CDR3 nucleotides are TGTGCCAGCAGTCCGGCTGGCGGGGACTATGGCTACACCTTC.

The rearrangement links TRBV30 to TRBJ1-2; no clear D gene. The CDR3 extends over 14 amino acids. Trimming took off 0 bases at V and 7 bases at J, with 15 bases between the two ends. Germline CDR1 and CDR2: GTSNPN and SVGIG (reference sequence). This CDR3 reads CAWSVLRHEGGYTF. CDR3 DNA sequence: TGTGCCTGGAGTGTACTCAGGCACGAGGGTGGCTACACCTTC.

This chain uses TRBV18 with TRBJ1-1, with D possibly being TRBD1 (5 bases). Trimming removed 2 bases from V and 3 bases from J, with 19 bases in between. Germline V CDR1 and CDR2: KGHSH, LQKENI. The CDR3 has 17 amino acids. This CDR3 is CASSPGGSGRTDTEAFF. As DNA, the CDR3 is TGTGCCAGCTCACCAGGGGGGTCAGGGAGGACGGACACTGAAGCTTTCTTT.

This chain joins TRBV5-1 and TRBJ1-1; D is perhaps TRBD1 (6 bases). From germline, CDR1 is SGHRS and CDR2 YFSETQ. This CDR3 has 14 residues. The germline V and J ends were trimmed by 4 bases and 3 bases, with 13 bases remaining between them. The CDR3 loop reads CASSVTGYDTEAFF. Written as DNA, the CDR3 is TGCGCCAGCAGCGTAACAGGGTACGACACTGAAGCTTTCTTT.

The table lists this clone with a few counts. V and J are TRBV18 and TRBJ2-1, with TRBD2 matching over 11 bases. The ends lost 3 bases at V and 0 bases at J; junction bases unmatched: 4. Looked up from germline, CDR1 is KGHSH and CDR2 is LQKENI. The CDR3 is 17 amino acids. The CDR3 sequence is CASSPTSGGFSYNEQFF. CDR3 nucleotide sequence: TGTGCCAGCTCACCCACTAGCGGGGGTTTCTCCTACAATGAGCAGTTCTTC.

In nucleotides, the CDR3 is TGCAGCGTTGACCTAAGGGGAGGGGAGCAGTACTTC. Protein product: CSVDLRGGEQYF. This chain connects TRBV29-1 to TRBJ2-7, with 7 bases lining up with TRBD2. J lost 7 bases, V lost 3 bases, and 6 bases had no gene match. The CDR3 totals 12 residues. The V gene's germline CDR1 is SQVTM and CDR2 ANQGSEA.

This chain connects TRBV18 to TRBJ1-2; tentative D call: TRBD1 (6 bases). The germline gives CDR1 KGHSH, CDR2 LQKENI. The CDR3 totals 11 residues. The V end lost 5 bases, the J end lost 14 bases, and 15 bases lay between the germline ends. CDR3 residues: CASSSTGPETF. The CDR3 bases are TGTGCCAGCTCATCTACAGGGCCTGAAACCTTC.

The V gene is TRBV13, the J gene TRBJ2-4, with 9 bases aligning to TRBD1. With V trimmed by 5 bases and J by 0 bases, 5 bases remained unmatched. CDR1 is PRHDT, CDR2 FYEKMQ, per germline (reference sequence). The CDR3 is 16 amino acids. CDR3 residues: CASSVNRGLAKNIQYF. For the CDR3, the DNA is TGTGCCAGCAGCGTAAACAGGGGGCTAGCCAAAAACATTCAGTACTTC.

The V call is TRBV10-3, the J call TRBJ1-3, with 8 bases that match TRBD1. Germline V gene lookup returns CDR1 ENHRY and CDR2 SYGVKD. This CDR3 is built from 13 residues. J lost 0 bases, V lost 11 bases, and 3 bases had no gene match. CDR3 sequence (DNA): TGTGCCGCTACAGGGGGCTCTGGAAACACCATATATTTT. As protein: CAATGGSGNTIYF.

The rearrangement joins TRBV14 to TRBJ1-1; possibly TRBD1 for D (5 bases). CDR3 length: 15 amino acids. The germline gives CDR1 SGHDN, CDR2 FVKESK. V shed 4 bases and J shed 3 bases, with 15 bases lying between them. CDR3 sequence reads: CASSPVGARDTEAFF. The CDR3 DNA reads TGTGCCAGCAGCCCTGTTGGGGCCCGGGACACTGAAGCTTTCTTT.

The J gene is TRBJ2-1, the V gene TRBV4-3, with D possibly TRBD1 on 5 matching bases. The V end lost 0 bases, the J end lost 4 bases, and 10 bases lay between the germline ends. Per germline, CDR1 LGHNA and CDR2 YSLEER. The CDR3 is made up of 15 amino acids. The DNA of the CDR3 is TGCGCCAGCAGCCAAGATAGGACACCATACAATGAGCAGTTCTTC. It codes for CASSQDRTPYNEQFF.

This clone was observed a single time. CDR3 sequence: CASSEGSNGNTIYF. CDR3 DNA sequence: TGTGCCAGCTCAGAGGGTTCAAACGGAAACACCATATATTTT. The chain joins TRBV18 to TRBJ1-3; D not resolved. V was cut by 5 bases and J by 4 bases, with 12 bases left in between. Germline-derived CDR1 and CDR2 are KGHSH and LQKENI. The CDR3 has 14 residues. Full variable domain (missing parts from reference TRBV18 and TRBJ1-3): NAGVMQNPRHLVRRRGQEARLRCSPMKGHSHVYWYRQLPEEGLKFMVYLQKENIIDESGMPKERFSAEFPKEGPSILRIQQVVRGDSAAYFCASSEGSNGNTIYFGEGSWLTVV.

The chain is built from TRBV11-2 and TRBJ2-5; TRBD2 aligns across 8 bases. The germline V gene has CDR1 SGHAT and CDR2 FQNNGV. After removal of 2 bases from V and 0 bases from J, the junction contained 8 bases not matched to a gene. The CDR3 length is 17 residues. The CDR3 nucleotides read TGTGCCAGCAGCTTACCTTCAGCTAGCGGGTACCAAGAGACCCAGTACTTC. It codes for CASSLPSASGYQETQYF.

A few counts support this clone. V is TRBV10-2 and J is TRBJ2-1, with TRBD2 matching over 13 bases. Trimming took 8 bases from V and 7 from J; bases not matched to a gene: 5. The CDR3 is 14 residues long. Germline V gene sequence: CDR1 WSHSY, CDR2 SAAADI. The CDR3 sequence: CASRLAGGRNEQFF. The CDR3 nucleotides are TGCGCCAGCCGACTAGCGGGGGGAAGGAATGAGCAGTTCTTC.

The rearrangement joins TRBV3-1 (or the pseudogene TRBV3-2) to TRBJ2-2; 12 positions agree with TRBD2. Germline V CDR1 and CDR2: LGHDT, YNNKEL (reference sequence). The CDR3 consists of 19 residues. V gave up 2 bases and J gave up 0 bases; unmatched junction bases: 7. The DNA of the CDR3 is TGTGCCAGCAGCCAAACTAGCGGGGGGTTCACCGCGAACACCGGGGAGCTGTTTTTT. Translated, it gives CASSQTSGGFTANTGELFF.

The genes are TRBV28 and TRBJ1-5, with a possible D match to TRBD1 (5 bases). CDR1 MDHEN and CDR2 SYDVKM come from the germline V gene. The CDR3 runs to 16 residues. V was clipped by 5 bases and J by 6 bases, with 20 bases between them. The CDR3 DNA reads TGTGCCAGCAGTCTCAGCCCCCGGAGGGGCACTCAGCCCCAGCATTTT. Its translation is CASSLSPRRGTQPQHF.

The J gene is TRBJ2-3, the V gene TRBV28; 7 bases fit TRBD2. Trimming took 5 bases from V and 1 from J; bases not matched to a gene: 9. Germline CDR1 is MDHEN and CDR2 is SYDVKM. CDR3 length: 16 amino acids. The CDR3 sequence: CASSTYGTTRTDTQYF. The CDR3 DNA is TGTGCCAGCAGTACCTACGGGACTACCCGCACAGATACGCAGTATTTT.

The gene calls are TRBV6-5 and TRBJ2-1; 15 nucleotides agree with TRBD2. The CDR3 runs 15 residues. Germline CDR1 and CDR2: MNHEY and SVGAGI. Unmatched junction bases numbered 4, after V lost 2 bases and J lost 11 bases. This chain's CDR3 is CASSYTGLAGGKQFF. The CDR3 DNA reads as TGTGCCAGCAGTTACACGGGACTAGCGGGGGGAAAGCAGTTCTTC.

The chain is built from TRBV5-1 and TRBJ1-2; TRBD1 matches 10 bases. V dropped 4 bases and J dropped 6; count of bases not matched to a gene: 3. The CDR3 is made up of 13 amino acids. The germline V gene encodes CDR1 SGHRS and CDR2 YFSETQ. CDR3 sequence: CASSRGTGDGYTF. CDR3 DNA: TGCGCCAGCAGCCGCGGGACAGGGGATGGCTACACCTTC. Complete variable domain (other parts from reference TRBV5-1 and TRBJ1-2): KAGVTQTPRYLIKTRGQQVTLSCSPISGHRSVSWYQQTPGQGLQFLFEYFSETQRNKGNFPGRFSGRQFSNSRSEMNVSTLELGDSALYLCASSRGTGDGYTFGSGTRLTVV.

This chain joins TRBV2 and TRBJ2-5, with D uncertain. Deletions cut 4 bases from V and 5 bases from J, with 11 bases between. CDR3 length equals 13 residues. Germline lookup yields CDR1 SNHLY and CDR2 FYNNEI. CDR3 bases: TGTGCCAGCAGTGGACGGGTACGGGAGACCCAGTACTTC. This encodes CASSGRVRETQYF.

This clone was observed a handful of times. CDR3 protein: CASSQYARGDYGYTF. The CDR3 DNA reads as TGCGCCAGCAGCCAATATGCCCGGGGGGACTATGGCTACACCTTC. The gene calls are TRBV4-3 and TRBJ1-2; TRBD1 might be the D (5 bases). The CDR3 runs 15 residues. The V gene lost 2 bases and the J gene lost 3 bases, with 13 bases spanning the gap. CDR1 and CDR2 (germline): LGHNA, YSLEER.